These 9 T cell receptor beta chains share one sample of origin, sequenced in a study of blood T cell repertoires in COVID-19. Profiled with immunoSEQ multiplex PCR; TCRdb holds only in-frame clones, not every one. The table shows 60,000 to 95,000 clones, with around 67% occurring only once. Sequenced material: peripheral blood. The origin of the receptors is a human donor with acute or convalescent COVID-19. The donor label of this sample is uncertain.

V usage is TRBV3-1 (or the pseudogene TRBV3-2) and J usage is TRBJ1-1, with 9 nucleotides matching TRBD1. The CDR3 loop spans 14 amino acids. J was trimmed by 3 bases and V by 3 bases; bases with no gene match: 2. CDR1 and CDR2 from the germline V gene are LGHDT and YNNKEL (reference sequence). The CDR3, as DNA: TGTGCCAGCAGCCATCGGACAGGGGACACTGAAGCTTTCTTT. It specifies CASSHRTGDTEAFF.

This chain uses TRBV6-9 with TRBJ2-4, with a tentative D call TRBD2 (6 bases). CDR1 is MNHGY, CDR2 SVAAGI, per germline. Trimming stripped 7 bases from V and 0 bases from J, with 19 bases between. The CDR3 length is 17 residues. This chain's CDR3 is CASNKTLANLAKNIQYF. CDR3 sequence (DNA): TGTGCCAGCAATAAGACACTAGCAAACCTAGCCAAAAACATTCAGTACTTC.

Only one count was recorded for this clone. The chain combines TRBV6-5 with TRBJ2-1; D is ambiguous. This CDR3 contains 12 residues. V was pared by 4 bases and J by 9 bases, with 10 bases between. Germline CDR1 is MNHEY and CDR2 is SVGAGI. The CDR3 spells CASSSLPGEQFF. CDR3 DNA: TGTGCCAGCAGTTCACTTCCAGGTGAGCAGTTCTTC.

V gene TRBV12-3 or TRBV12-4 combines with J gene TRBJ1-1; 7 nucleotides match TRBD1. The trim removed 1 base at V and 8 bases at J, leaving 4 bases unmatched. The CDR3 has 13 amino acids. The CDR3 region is CASSLEGTAEAFF. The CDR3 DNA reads TGTGCCAGCAGTTTAGAGGGGACAGCCGAAGCTTTCTTT.

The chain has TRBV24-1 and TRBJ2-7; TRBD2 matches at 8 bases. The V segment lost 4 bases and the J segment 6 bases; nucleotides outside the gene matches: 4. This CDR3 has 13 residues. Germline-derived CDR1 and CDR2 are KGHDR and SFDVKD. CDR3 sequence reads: CATSDPGGREQYF. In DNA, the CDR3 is TGTGCCACCAGTGACCCGGGAGGGCGCGAGCAGTACTTC.

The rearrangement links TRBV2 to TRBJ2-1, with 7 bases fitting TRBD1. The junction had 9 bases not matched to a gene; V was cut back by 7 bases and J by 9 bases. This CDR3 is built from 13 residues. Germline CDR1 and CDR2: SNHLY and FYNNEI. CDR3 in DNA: TGTGCCAGCACCTTCACAGGGGCTGGTGAGCAGTTCTTC. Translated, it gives CASTFTGAGEQFF.

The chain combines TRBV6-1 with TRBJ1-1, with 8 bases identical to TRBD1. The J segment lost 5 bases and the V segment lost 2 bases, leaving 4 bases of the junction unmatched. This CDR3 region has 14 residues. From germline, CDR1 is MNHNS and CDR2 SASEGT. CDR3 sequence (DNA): TGTGCCAGCAGTGAACTCCGACAGGGGACTGAAGCTTTCTTT. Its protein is CASSELRQGTEAFF.

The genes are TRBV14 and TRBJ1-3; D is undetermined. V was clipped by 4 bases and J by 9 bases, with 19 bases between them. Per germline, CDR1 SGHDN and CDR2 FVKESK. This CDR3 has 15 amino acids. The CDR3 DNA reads TGTGCCAGCAGCCCGCGAGTAGCCGGTTTCGGCACCATATATTTT. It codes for CASSPRVAGFGTIYF.

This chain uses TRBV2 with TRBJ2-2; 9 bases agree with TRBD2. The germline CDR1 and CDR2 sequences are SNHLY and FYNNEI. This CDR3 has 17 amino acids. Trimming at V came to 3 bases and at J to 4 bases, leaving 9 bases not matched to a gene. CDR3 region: CASSDTAGGQATGELFF. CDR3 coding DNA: TGTGCCAGCAGTGACACAGCGGGGGGTCAGGCCACCGGGGAGCTGTTTTTT.